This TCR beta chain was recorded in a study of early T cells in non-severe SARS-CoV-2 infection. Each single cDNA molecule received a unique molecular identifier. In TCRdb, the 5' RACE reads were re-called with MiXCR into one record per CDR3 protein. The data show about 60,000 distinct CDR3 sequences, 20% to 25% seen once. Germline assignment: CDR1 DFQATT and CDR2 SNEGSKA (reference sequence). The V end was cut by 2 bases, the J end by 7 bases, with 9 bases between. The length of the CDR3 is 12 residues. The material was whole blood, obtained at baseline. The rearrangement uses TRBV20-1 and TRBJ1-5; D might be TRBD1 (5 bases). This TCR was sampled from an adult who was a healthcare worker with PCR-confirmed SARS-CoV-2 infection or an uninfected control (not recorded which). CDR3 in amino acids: CSARTGGQPQHF. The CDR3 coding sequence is TGCAGTGCTAGAACAGGCGGCCAGCCCCAGCATTTT.